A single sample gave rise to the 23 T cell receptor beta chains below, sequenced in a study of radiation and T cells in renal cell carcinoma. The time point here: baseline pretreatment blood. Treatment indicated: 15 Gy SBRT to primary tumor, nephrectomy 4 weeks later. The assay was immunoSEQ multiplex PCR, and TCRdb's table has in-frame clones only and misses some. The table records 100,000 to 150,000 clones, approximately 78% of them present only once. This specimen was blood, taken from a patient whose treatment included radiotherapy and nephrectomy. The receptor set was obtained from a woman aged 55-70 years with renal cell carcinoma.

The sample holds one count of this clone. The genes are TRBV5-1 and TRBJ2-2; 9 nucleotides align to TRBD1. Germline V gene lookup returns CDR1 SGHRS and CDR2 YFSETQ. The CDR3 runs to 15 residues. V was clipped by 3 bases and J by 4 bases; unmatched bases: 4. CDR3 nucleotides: TGCGCCAGCAGCTCACAGGGGGCGCCCACCGGGGAGCTGTTTTTT. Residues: CASSSQGAPTGELFF.

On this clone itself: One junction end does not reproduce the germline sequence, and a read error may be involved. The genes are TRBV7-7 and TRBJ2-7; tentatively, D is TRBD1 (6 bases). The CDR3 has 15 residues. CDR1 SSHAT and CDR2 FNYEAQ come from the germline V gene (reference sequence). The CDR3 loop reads CASSPSGAGVSEQYF. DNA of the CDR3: TGTGCTAGCAGCCCCTCAGGGGCAGGGGTAAGCGAGCAGTACTTC.

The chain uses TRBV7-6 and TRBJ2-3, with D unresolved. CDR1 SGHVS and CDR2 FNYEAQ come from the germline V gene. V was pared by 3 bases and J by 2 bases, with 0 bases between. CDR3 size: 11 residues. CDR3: CASSFTDTQYF. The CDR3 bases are TGTGCCAGCAGCTTCACAGATACGCAGTATTTT.

The CDR3 protein is CASSITENYGYTF. CDR3 sequence (DNA): TGTGCCAGTAGTATTACAGAAAACTATGGCTACACCTTC. The chain joins TRBV19 to TRBJ1-2; no firm D call. Trimming removed 3 bases from V and 2 bases from J, with 7 bases in between. Germline CDR1 is LNHDA and CDR2 is SQIVND (reference sequence). The CDR3 length is 13 residues.

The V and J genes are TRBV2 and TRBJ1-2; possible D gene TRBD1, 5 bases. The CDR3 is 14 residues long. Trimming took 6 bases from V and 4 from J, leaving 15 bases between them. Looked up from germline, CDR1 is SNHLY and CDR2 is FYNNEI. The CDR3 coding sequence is TGTGCCAGCAGGGGGCCAGGGAGGTCCTATGGCTACACCTTC. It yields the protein CASRGPGRSYGYTF.

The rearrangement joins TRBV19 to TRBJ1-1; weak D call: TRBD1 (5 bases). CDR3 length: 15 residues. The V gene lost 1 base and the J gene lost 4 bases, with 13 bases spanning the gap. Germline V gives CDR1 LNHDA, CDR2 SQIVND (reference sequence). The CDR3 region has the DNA TGTGCCAGTAGTATAGCTCAGGGTATCAGCACTGAAGCTTTCTTT. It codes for CASSIAQGISTEAFF.

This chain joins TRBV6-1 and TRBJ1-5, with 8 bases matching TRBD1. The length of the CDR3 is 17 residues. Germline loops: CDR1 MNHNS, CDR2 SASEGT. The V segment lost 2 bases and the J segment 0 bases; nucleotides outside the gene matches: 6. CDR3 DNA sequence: TGTGCCAGCAGTGAATACAGGGGGGCCCATAGCAATCAGCCCCAGCATTTT. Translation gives CASSEYRGAHSNQPQHF.

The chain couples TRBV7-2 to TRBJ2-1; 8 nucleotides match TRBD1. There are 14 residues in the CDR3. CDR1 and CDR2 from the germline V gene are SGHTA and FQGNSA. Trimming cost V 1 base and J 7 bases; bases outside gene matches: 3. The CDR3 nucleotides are TGTGCCAGCAGCTTAGGACAGGGGACAAATGAGCAGTTCTTC. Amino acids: CASSLGQGTNEQFF.

CDR3 region: CATSQKQETQYF. The CDR3, as DNA: TGTGCCACCTCCCAGAAACAAGAGACCCAGTACTTC. The chain uses TRBV2 and TRBJ2-5, with D uncertain. V lost 10 bases and J 2 bases, leaving 11 bases between the germline ends. Germline assignment: CDR1 SNHLY and CDR2 FYNNEI. The CDR3 runs 12 residues.

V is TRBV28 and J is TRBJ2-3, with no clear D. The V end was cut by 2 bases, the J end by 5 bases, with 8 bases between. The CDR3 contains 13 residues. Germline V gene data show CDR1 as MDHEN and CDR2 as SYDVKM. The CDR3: CASSLQLGDTQYF. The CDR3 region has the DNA TGTGCCAGCAGTTTACAGCTAGGAGATACGCAGTATTTT.

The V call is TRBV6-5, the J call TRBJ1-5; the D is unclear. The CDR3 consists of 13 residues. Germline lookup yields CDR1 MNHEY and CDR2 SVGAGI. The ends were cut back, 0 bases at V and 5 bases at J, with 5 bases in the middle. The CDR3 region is CASSYSLDQPQHF. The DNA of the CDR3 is TGTGCCAGCAGTTACTCGTTAGATCAGCCCCAGCATTTT.

The CDR3 DNA sequence: TGTGCCAGCAGTTTGTCCCCAGCGGGAACGAAAGATACGCAGTATTTT. Amino acids: CASSLSPAGTKDTQYF. The V call is TRBV7-2, the J call TRBJ2-3; 7 positions agree with TRBD2. V lost 6 bases to trimming and J lost 5 bases; unmatched junction nucleotides: 14. Germline CDR1 is SGHTA and CDR2 is FQGNSA. The CDR3 sequence is 16 residues long.

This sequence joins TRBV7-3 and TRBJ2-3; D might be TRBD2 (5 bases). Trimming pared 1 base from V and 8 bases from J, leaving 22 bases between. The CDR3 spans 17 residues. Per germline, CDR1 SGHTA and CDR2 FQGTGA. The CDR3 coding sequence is TGTGCCAGCAGCTTAAGGCCCCCCTGGCGGTGCGGGCGTACGCAGTATTTT. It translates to CASSLRPPWRCGRTQYF.

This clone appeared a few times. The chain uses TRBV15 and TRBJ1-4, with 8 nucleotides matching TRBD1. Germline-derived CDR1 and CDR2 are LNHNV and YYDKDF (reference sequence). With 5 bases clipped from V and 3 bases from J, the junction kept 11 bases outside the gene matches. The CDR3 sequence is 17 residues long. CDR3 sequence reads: CATSGTDRGAANEKLFF. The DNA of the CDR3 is TGTGCCACCAGCGGCACAGACAGGGGTGCGGCTAATGAAAAACTGTTTTTT.

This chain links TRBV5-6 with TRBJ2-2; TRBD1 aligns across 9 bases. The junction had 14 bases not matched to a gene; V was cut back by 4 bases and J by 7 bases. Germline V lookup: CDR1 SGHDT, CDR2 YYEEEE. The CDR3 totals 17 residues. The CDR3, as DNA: TGTGCCAGCAGCCTGGGGGCGGGACAGGGTGAATTCGGGGAGCTGTTTTTT. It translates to CASSLGAGQGEFGELFF.

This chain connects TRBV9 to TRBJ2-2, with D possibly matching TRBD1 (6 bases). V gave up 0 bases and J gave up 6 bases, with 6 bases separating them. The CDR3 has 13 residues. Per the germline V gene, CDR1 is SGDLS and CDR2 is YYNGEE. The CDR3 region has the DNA TGTGCCAGCAGCGTAGAGGGGGCCGGGGAGCTGTTTTTT. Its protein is CASSVEGAGELFF.

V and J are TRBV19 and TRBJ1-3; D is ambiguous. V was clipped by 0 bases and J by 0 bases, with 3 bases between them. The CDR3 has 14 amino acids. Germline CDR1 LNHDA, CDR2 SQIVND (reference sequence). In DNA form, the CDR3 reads TGTGCCAGTAGTATAGAGGGCTCTGGAAACACCATATATTTT. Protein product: CASSIEGSGNTIYF. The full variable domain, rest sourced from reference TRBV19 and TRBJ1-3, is DGGITQSPKYLFRKEGQNVTLSCEQNLNHDAMYWYRQDPGQGLRLIYYSQIVNDFQKGDIAEGYSVSREKKESFPLTVTSAQKNPTAFYLCASSIEGSGNTIYFGEGSWLTVV.

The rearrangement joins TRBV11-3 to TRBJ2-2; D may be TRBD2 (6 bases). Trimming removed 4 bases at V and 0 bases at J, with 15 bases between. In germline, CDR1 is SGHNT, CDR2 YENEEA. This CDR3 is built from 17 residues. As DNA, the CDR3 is TGTGCCAGCAGCTATCAAGCGGGCTTCGCGAACACCGGGGAGCTGTTTTTT. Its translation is CASSYQAGFANTGELFF.

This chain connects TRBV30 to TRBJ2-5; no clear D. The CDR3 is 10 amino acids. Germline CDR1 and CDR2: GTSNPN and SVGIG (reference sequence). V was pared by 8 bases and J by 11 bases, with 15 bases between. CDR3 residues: CAAVSPAQYF. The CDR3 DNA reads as TGTGCCGCCGTCTCACCAGCGCAGTACTTC.

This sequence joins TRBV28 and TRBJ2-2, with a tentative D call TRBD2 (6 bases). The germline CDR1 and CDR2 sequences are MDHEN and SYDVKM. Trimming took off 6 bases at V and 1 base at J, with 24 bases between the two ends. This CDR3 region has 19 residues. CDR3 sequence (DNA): TGTGCCAGCAGATACGGGACGGGAGTGGGCAAAAGGAACACCGGGGAGCTGTTTTTT. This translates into CASRYGTGVGKRNTGELFF.

As DNA, the CDR3 is TGTGCCAGCAGTGAACCGAGGGGAAGGAAAGCTTTCTTT. Amino acids: CASSEPRGRKAFF. The V and J genes are TRBV6-1 and TRBJ1-1, with D possibly being TRBD1 (5 bases). The CDR3 loop spans 13 amino acids. Looked up from germline, CDR1 is MNHNS and CDR2 is SASEGT. With 2 bases removed from V and 9 bases from J, the gap between germline ends came to 13 bases.

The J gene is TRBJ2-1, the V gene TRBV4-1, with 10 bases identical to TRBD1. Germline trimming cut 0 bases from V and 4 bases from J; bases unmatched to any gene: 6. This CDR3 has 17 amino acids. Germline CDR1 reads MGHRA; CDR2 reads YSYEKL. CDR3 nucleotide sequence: TGCGCCAGCAGCCAAGAAACCGGGACAGGGGCGTACAATGAGCAGTTCTTC. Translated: CASSQETGTGAYNEQFF.

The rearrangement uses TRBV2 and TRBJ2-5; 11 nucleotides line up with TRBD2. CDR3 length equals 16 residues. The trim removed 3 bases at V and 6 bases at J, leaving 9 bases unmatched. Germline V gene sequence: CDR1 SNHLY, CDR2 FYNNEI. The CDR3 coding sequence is TGTGCCAGCAGTGAGCTAGCGGGAGGACTAGCACAGACCCAGTACTTC. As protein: CASSELAGGLAQTQYF. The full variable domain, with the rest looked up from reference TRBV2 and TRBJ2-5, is EPEVTQTPSHQVTQMGQEVILRCVPISNHLYFYWYRQILGQKVEFLVSFYNNEISEKSEIFDDQFSVERPDGSNFTLKIRSTKLEDSAMYFCASSELAGGLAQTQYFGPGTRLLVL.